Shown below are 3 T cell receptor beta chains from a single sample sequenced in a study of blood T cell repertoires in COVID-19. Only in-frame clones appear in the TCRdb table, and some are missing; sequencing was by immunoSEQ multiplex PCR. Of fewer than 200,000 clones in the sample, 65% to 85% were seen once. The sample taken for sequencing was peripheral blood. The receptor set was obtained from a man aged 65 to 85 with active or convalescent COVID-19.

The chain combines TRBV9 with TRBJ2-1; D might be TRBD2 (6 bases). Germline V gene lookup returns CDR1 SGDLS and CDR2 YYNGEE. This CDR3 comprises 16 residues. The V end lost 0 bases, the J end lost 4 bases, and 14 bases lay between the germline ends. CDR3 sequence reads: CASSVGLAVGYNEQFF. The CDR3 coding sequence is TGTGCCAGCAGCGTAGGGTTAGCGGTGGGTTACAATGAGCAGTTCTTC.

This rearrangement joins TRBV9 to TRBJ1-2; D unclear. The germline V and J ends were trimmed by 0 bases and 3 bases, with 15 bases remaining between them. Germline V gene data show CDR1 as SGDLS and CDR2 as YYNGEE. The CDR3 is 16 residues long. The CDR3: CASSVGGERNYYGYTF. CDR3 DNA sequence: TGTGCCAGCAGCGTAGGGGGAGAGAGAAACTACTATGGCTACACCTTC.

This rearrangement joins TRBV5-1 to TRBJ2-4; D gene ambiguous. Germline lookup yields CDR1 SGHRS and CDR2 YFSETQ. Trimming removed 2 bases at V and 1 base at J, with 10 bases between. The CDR3 loop spans 15 amino acids. CDR3 coding DNA: TGCGCCAGCAGCTTAGAGTTCCCGGCCAAAAACATTCAGTACTTC. This gives the protein CASSLEFPAKNIQYF.